This T cell receptor beta chain was sequenced for a study of shared clonotypes between healthy human individuals. The table came from immunoSEQ multiplex PCR; TCRdb's copy has only in-frame clones and leaves some out. The sample lists approximately 1.5 million clones; 97% to 99% were seen once. The CDR3 has 13 amino acids. V was shortened by 7 bases and J by 5 bases, with 12 bases between the two germline ends. Looked up from germline, CDR1 is SGHTA and CDR2 is FQGNSA. Sequencing used naive CD4+ T cells sorted from blood. Subset meaning: CD45RA+ positively selected. The chain has TRBV7-2 and TRBJ1-5; D not resolved. This clonotype was obtained from a man in his thirties or forties in good health. For the CDR3, the DNA is TGTGCCAGCACCCAGGACCATTATCAGCCCCAGCATTTT. Protein product: CASTQDHYQPQHF. Variable domain in full (rest from reference TRBV7-2 and TRBJ1-5): GAGVSQSPSNKVTEKGKDVELRCDPISGHTALYWYRQSLGQGLEFLIYFQGNSAPDKSGLPSDRFSAERTGGSVSTLTIQRTQQEDSAVYLCASTQDHYQPQHFGDGTRLSIL.